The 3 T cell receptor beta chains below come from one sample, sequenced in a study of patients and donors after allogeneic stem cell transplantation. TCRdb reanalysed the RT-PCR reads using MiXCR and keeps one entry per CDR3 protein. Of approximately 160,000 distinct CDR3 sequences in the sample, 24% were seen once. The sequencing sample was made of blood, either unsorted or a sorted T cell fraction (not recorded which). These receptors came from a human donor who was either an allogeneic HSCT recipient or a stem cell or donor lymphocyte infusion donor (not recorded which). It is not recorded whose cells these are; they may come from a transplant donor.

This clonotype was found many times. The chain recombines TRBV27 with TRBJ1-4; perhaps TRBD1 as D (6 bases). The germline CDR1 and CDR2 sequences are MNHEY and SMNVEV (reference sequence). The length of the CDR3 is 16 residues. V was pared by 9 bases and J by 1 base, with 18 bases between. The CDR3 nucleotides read TGTGCCAGGAAGTACGGGGGCGCAGGAACTAATGAAAAACTGTTTTTT. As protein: CARKYGGAGTNEKLFF.

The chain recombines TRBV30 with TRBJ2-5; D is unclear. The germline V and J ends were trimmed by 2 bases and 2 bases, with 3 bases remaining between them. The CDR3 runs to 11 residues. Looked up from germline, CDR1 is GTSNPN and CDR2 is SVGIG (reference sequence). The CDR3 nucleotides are TGTGCCTGGAGTACGCAAGAGACCCAGTACTTC. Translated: CAWSTQETQYF.

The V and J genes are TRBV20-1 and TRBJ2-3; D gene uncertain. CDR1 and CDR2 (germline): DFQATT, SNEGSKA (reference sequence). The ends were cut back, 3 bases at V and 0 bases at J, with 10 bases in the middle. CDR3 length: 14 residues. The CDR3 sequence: CSASEPLSTDTQYF. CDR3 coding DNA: TGCAGTGCTAGCGAGCCCCTGAGCACAGATACGCAGTATTTT.